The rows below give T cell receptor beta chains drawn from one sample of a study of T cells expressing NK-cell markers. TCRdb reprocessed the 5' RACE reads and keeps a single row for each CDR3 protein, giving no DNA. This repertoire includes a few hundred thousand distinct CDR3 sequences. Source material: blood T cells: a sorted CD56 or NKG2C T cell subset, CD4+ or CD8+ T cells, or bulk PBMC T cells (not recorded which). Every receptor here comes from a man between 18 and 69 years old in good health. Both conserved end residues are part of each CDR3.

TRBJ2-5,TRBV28,CASSTPTGFVETQYF
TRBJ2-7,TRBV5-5,CASSLVAGGLYEQYF
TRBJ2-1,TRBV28,CASSQSGGTYNEQFF
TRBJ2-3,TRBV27,CASSLSYYILGGQADTQYF
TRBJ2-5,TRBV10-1,CASRMIIGTSEQETQYF
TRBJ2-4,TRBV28,CATRQPGDIQYF
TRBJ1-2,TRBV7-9,CASSLVQSNYGYTF
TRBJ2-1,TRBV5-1,CASSYGLAGGPFSNEQFF
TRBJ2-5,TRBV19,CASSIGLAGKETQYF
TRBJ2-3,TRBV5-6,CASSLGRLGNTQYF